The next 32 T cell receptor beta chains were all read from a single sample in a study of OX40 agonist ivuxolimab in advanced cancers. TCRdb's copy holds only in-frame clones and misses some; the assay was immunoSEQ multiplex PCR. Of roughly 60,000 clones in the sample, almost 95% are singletons; the top ten hold roughly a fifth. The material sequenced was CD4+ or CD8+ T cells sorted from blood, taken in a trial of the OX40 agonist ivuxolimab. These receptors were collected from an adult with an advanced solid tumor such as melanoma, head and neck, liver or kidney cancer.

A few counts support this clone. V and J are TRBV19 and TRBJ1-1, with D perhaps TRBD1 (5 bases). The CDR3 spans 17 residues. Germline CDR1 is LNHDA and CDR2 is SQIVND (reference sequence). V was pared by 1 base and J by 1 base, with 16 bases between. CDR3 DNA sequence: TGTGCCAGTAGTATAGCGGGGCAGGAAAACCCGAACACTGAAGCTTTCTTT. Its translation: CASSIAGQENPNTEAFF. The full variable domain, completed using reference TRBV19 and TRBJ1-1, is DGGITQSPKYLFRKEGQNVTLSCEQNLNHDAMYWYRQDPGQGLRLIYYSQIVNDFQKGDIAEGYSVSREKKESFPLTVTSAQKNPTAFYLCASSIAGQENPNTEAFFGQGTRLTVV.

J is TRBJ1-1 and V is TRBV27; 8 bases map to TRBD1. Trimming cost V 4 bases and J 4 bases; bases outside gene matches: 8. The CDR3 extends over 15 amino acids. Germline CDR1 reads MNHEY; CDR2 reads SMNVEV (reference sequence). The CDR3 sequence is CASSSGQGFVTEAFF. CDR3 DNA sequence: TGTGCCAGCAGTTCCGGACAGGGCTTCGTCACTGAAGCTTTCTTT.

The chain is built from TRBV11-2 and TRBJ2-7, with a weak D call TRBD2 (6 bases). Trimming cost V 1 base and J 3 bases, with 7 bases left between them. The germline V gene encodes CDR1 SGHAT and CDR2 FQNNGV. The CDR3 spans 13 residues. The CDR3 here is CASSLGSGYEQYF. In DNA form, the CDR3 reads TGTGCCAGCAGCTTAGGTAGCGGCTACGAGCAGTACTTC.

J is TRBJ2-7 and V is TRBV5-4; 7 bases map to TRBD1. Trimming took 4 bases from V and 3 from J; bases not matched to a gene: 7. The germline V gene encodes CDR1 SGHNT and CDR2 YYREEE (reference sequence). This CDR3 region has 14 residues. The CDR3 loop reads CASSSRDSHYEQYF. CDR3 in DNA: TGTGCCAGCAGCAGCCGGGACAGCCACTACGAGCAGTACTTC.

The chain carries TRBV7-3 and TRBJ2-7; D is undetermined. Germline CDR1 reads SGHTA; CDR2 reads FQGTGA. The CDR3 spans 12 residues. V lost 3 bases and J 6 bases, leaving 9 bases between the germline ends. CDR3 amino acids: CASSLGSSEQYF. For the CDR3, the DNA is TGTGCCAGCAGCTTGGGGTCGTCCGAGCAGTACTTC.

This rearrangement joins TRBV29-1 to TRBJ2-2; no reliable D call. CDR3 length: 13 residues. CDR1 is SQVTM, CDR2 ANQGSEA, per germline. The V end lost 6 bases, the J end lost 2 bases, and 10 bases lay between the germline ends. This CDR3 reads CSVRHDNTGELFF. The CDR3 region has the DNA TGCAGCGTCCGACACGATAACACCGGGGAGCTGTTTTTT.

The rearrangement links TRBV4-2 to TRBJ2-7, with 8 bases that match TRBD2. The CDR3 runs to 14 residues. The germline V gene has CDR1 LGHNA and CDR2 YNFKEQ. J gave up 6 bases and V 0 bases, and 4 bases lay outside the gene matches. The CDR3 nucleotides are TGTGCCAGCAGCCAAGATCCGGGAGGGTCCGAGCAGTACTTC. This codes for CASSQDPGGSEQYF.

The chain employs TRBV7-9 and TRBJ2-7, with D unresolved. Germline V gene data show CDR1 as SEHNR and CDR2 as FQNEAQ (reference sequence). The CDR3 covers 13 residues. With 5 bases removed from V and 7 bases from J, the gap between germline ends came to 15 bases. The CDR3 here is CASSGFQMGEQYF. The CDR3 nucleotides are TGTGCCAGCAGCGGCTTTCAGATGGGGGAGCAGTACTTC. Together with reference TRBV7-9 and TRBJ2-7, the CDR3 gives the full variable domain: DTGVSQNPRHKITKRGQNVTFRCDPISEHNRLYWYRQTLGQGPEFLTYFQNEAQLEKSRLLSDRFSAERPKGSFSTLEIQRTEQGDSAMYLCASSGFQMGEQYFGPGTRLTVT.

This clone occurred once. The CDR3 is CASSLRSRAGVPEQYF. The CDR3 region has the DNA TGTGCCAGCAGCTTAAGGAGTCGAGCGGGAGTACCCGAGCAGTACTTC. This sequence joins TRBV11-2 and TRBJ2-7; 8 bases agree with TRBD2. The V and J ends lost 2 bases and 6 bases, in that order; junction bases with no gene match: 12. This CDR3 is 16 amino acids long. The V gene's germline CDR1 is SGHAT and CDR2 FQNNGV.

The DNA for the CDR3 is TGTGCCAGCAGTTATACGGGACTAGCCGGTCCCAATGAGCAGTTCTTC. Amino acid sequence: CASSYTGLAGPNEQFF. The chain combines TRBV5-4 with TRBJ2-1, with TRBD2 matching 9 bases. The CDR3 covers 16 residues. Germline V gene sequence: CDR1 SGHNT, CDR2 YYREEE (reference sequence). Trimming removed 5 bases from V and 6 bases from J; junction bases left unmatched: 12.

The sample holds one count of this clone. V gene TRBV6-5 combines with J gene TRBJ1-4; D gene ambiguous. Germline CDR1 and CDR2: MNHEY and SVGAGI. CDR3 length: 16 amino acids. The V and J ends lost 2 bases and 5 bases respectively, with 15 bases between them. The CDR3 coding sequence is TGTGCCAGCAGTTACGCCAGCACATCAATAAATGAAAAACTGTTTTTT. Its protein product is CASSYASTSINEKLFF.

In DNA form, the CDR3 reads TGTGCCAGCAGTTGGGGGACGCACTTCCACACCGGGGAGCTGTTTTTT. Translated: CASSWGTHFHTGELFF. The genes are TRBV27 and TRBJ2-2; D is tentatively TRBD1 or TRBD2 (5 bases each). Germline V CDR1 and CDR2: MNHEY, SMNVEV (reference sequence). V was trimmed by 4 bases and J by 3 bases, leaving 15 bases between them. This CDR3 is 16 amino acids long.

The chain is built from TRBV29-1 and TRBJ1-2, with D possibly matching TRBD1 (5 bases). Trimming removed 4 bases from V and 5 bases from J, with 14 bases in between. Germline CDR1 reads SQVTM; CDR2 reads ANQGSEA. The CDR3 is made up of 13 amino acids. In DNA form, the CDR3 reads TGCAGCGTTGTGGACATTATCGGGTATGGCTACACCTTC. Amino acid sequence: CSVVDIIGYGYTF.

V and J are TRBV27 and TRBJ2-7; perhaps TRBD2 as D (5 bases). The CDR3 runs 16 residues. Trimming pared 1 base from V and 0 bases from J, leaving 13 bases between. The germline V gene encodes CDR1 MNHEY and CDR2 SMNVEV (reference sequence). In DNA, the CDR3 is TGTGCCAGCAGTTTATTTGCGGGCCTCAGCTCCTACGAGCAGTACTTC. It is translated as CASSLFAGLSSYEQYF.

This chain uses TRBV2 with TRBJ2-7; 7 bases are a match to TRBD2. Per the germline V gene, CDR1 is SNHLY and CDR2 is FYNNEI. The CDR3 is made up of 13 amino acids. Trimming cost V 6 bases and J 0 bases; bases outside gene matches: 2. CDR3 amino acids: CASRGGSSYEQYF. The CDR3 DNA is TGTGCCAGCAGAGGCGGGAGCTCCTACGAGCAGTACTTC.

V and J are TRBV19 and TRBJ2-2; D ambiguous. V was trimmed by 0 bases and J by 8 bases, leaving 7 bases between them. CDR1 is LNHDA, CDR2 SQIVND, per germline (reference sequence). The CDR3 totals 13 residues. This CDR3 is CASSIDNLGELFF. In DNA, the CDR3 is TGTGCCAGTAGTATAGACAACTTAGGGGAGCTGTTTTTT.

The V gene is TRBV7-8, the J gene TRBJ1-1; possible D gene TRBD1, 5 bases. The CDR3 loop spans 13 amino acids. Germline V gene data show CDR1 as SGHVS and CDR2 as FQNEAQ. The V and J ends lost 5 bases and 6 bases respectively, with 13 bases between them. The CDR3 reads CASSPRARSEAFF. CDR3 nucleotides: TGTGCCAGCAGCCCCAGGGCCAGATCTGAAGCTTTCTTT.

The chain combines TRBV28 with TRBJ1-2, with TRBD1 matching over 7 bases. From germline, CDR1 is MDHEN and CDR2 SYDVKM. V shed 2 bases and J 5 bases; nucleotides not matched to a gene: 5. The CDR3 has 14 residues. The DNA of the CDR3 is TGTGCCAGCAGTTTACGCACAGGGGCGTATGGCTACACCTTC. Residues: CASSLRTGAYGYTF.

V gene TRBV18 combines with J gene TRBJ2-1; 8 positions agree with TRBD1. The V and J ends lost 3 bases and 1 base, in that order; junction bases with no gene match: 2. Germline V gene lookup returns CDR1 KGHSH and CDR2 LQKENI. This CDR3 is built from 15 residues. CDR3 residues: CASSPWDRSYNEQFF. CDR3 DNA: TGTGCCAGCTCACCGTGGGACAGGTCCTACAATGAGCAGTTCTTC.

This chain uses TRBV7-9 with TRBJ2-7, with 7 positions matching TRBD1. Unmatched junction bases numbered 14, after V lost 4 bases and J lost 2 bases. Germline CDR1 and CDR2: SEHNR and FQNEAQ (reference sequence). The CDR3 has 17 residues. Here the CDR3 reads CASSSSELGQPAYEQYF. CDR3 DNA: TGTGCCAGCAGCTCCTCGGAGTTGGGACAGCCAGCCTACGAGCAGTACTTC.

V and J are TRBV27 and TRBJ2-3, with D uncertain. With 2 bases removed from V and 2 bases from J, the gap between germline ends came to 11 bases. Looked up from germline, CDR1 is MNHEY and CDR2 is SMNVEV (reference sequence). CDR3 length equals 15 residues. CDR3 sequence (DNA): TGTGCCAGCAGTTTACGCGGACCCTACACAGATACGCAGTATTTT. Translation: CASSLRGPYTDTQYF.

This chain connects TRBV11-2 to TRBJ2-1; no firm D call. V was clipped by 1 base and J by 1 base, with 5 bases between them. CDR1 is SGHAT, CDR2 FQNNGV, per germline. There are 14 residues in the CDR3. The CDR3 loop reads CASSLGGSYNEQFF. CDR3 nucleotide sequence: TGTGCCAGCAGCTTAGGGGGTTCCTACAATGAGCAGTTCTTC.

V usage is TRBV30 and J usage is TRBJ1-2; D is ambiguous. CDR1 is GTSNPN, CDR2 SVGIG, per germline (reference sequence). CDR3 length: 13 amino acids. Trimming cost V 2 bases and J 4 bases, with 11 bases left between them. The CDR3 DNA sequence: TGTGCCTGGAGTCTCGGGCCGAGCTATGGCTACACCTTC. Protein product: CAWSLGPSYGYTF.

This clone was observed once. The chain links TRBV2 to TRBJ1-2; maybe TRBD1 (6 bases). This CDR3 region has 14 residues. In germline, CDR1 is SNHLY, CDR2 FYNNEI. Trimming took off 3 bases at V and 3 bases at J, with 11 bases between the two ends. The CDR3, as DNA: TGTGCCAGCAGTGACACAGGGTTTGACTATGGCTACACCTTC. This sequence encodes CASSDTGFDYGYTF.

The chain couples TRBV28 to TRBJ2-7; possibly TRBD2 for D (6 bases). The CDR3 extends over 17 amino acids. CDR1 MDHEN and CDR2 SYDVKM come from the germline V gene. Trimming removed 3 bases from V and 0 bases from J, with 18 bases in between. DNA for the CDR3: TGTGCCAGCAGTTTTACCCCGAGAGGGACTGGCTCCTACGAGCAGTACTTC. This codes for CASSFTPRGTGSYEQYF.

The gene calls are TRBV11-3 and TRBJ2-3, with D perhaps assigned TRBD1 or TRBD2 (5 bases each). Germline V gives CDR1 SGHNT, CDR2 YENEEA. The CDR3 runs 16 residues. V was shortened by 5 bases and J by 1 base, with 16 bases between the two germline ends. In DNA form, the CDR3 reads TGTGCCAGCAGCCGCACTGGTAGGGACGGCACAGATACGCAGTATTTT. It yields the protein CASSRTGRDGTDTQYF.

In DNA, the CDR3 is TGTGCCAGTAACAACTTCGCGAGTGAAGCTTTCTTT. Translating gives CASNNFASEAFF. The rearrangement links TRBV19 to TRBJ1-1; D call uncertain. The germline V gene encodes CDR1 LNHDA and CDR2 SQIVND (reference sequence). The germline V and J ends were trimmed by 7 bases and 7 bases, with 13 bases remaining between them. This CDR3 is built from 12 residues. Looking up the rest from reference TRBV19 and TRBJ1-1 gives the full variable domain: DGGITQSPKYLFRKEGQNVTLSCEQNLNHDAMYWYRQDPGQGLRLIYYSQIVNDFQKGDIAEGYSVSREKKESFPLTVTSAQKNPTAFYLCASNNFASEAFFGQGTRLTVV.

The rearrangement uses TRBV13 and TRBJ1-2; TRBD1 matches at 8 bases. Looked up from germline, CDR1 is PRHDT and CDR2 is FYEKMQ (reference sequence). This CDR3 contains 14 residues. V was clipped by 5 bases and J by 4 bases; unmatched bases: 6. The CDR3 DNA follows: TGTGCCAGCAGCCCAGGACAGGGAGGCTATGGCTACACCTTC. Residues: CASSPGQGGYGYTF.

The rearrangement joins TRBV29-1 to TRBJ2-7; 11 nucleotides match TRBD2. V shed 4 bases and J 0 bases; nucleotides not matched to a gene: 8. The germline CDR1 and CDR2 sequences are SQVTM and ANQGSEA. The CDR3 length is 16 residues. DNA for the CDR3: TGCAGCGTTGTGGGGACTAGCGGCTCACGCTCCTACGAGCAGTACTTC. Translation: CSVVGTSGSRSYEQYF.

The chain uses TRBV4-2 and TRBJ1-1, with unresolved D. Trimming removed 1 base from V and 2 bases from J, with 11 bases in between. The V gene's germline CDR1 is LGHNA and CDR2 YNFKEQ. The CDR3 has 15 amino acids. The CDR3 reads CASSQAGRGNTEAFF. The CDR3 coding sequence is TGTGCCAGCAGCCAAGCCGGACGGGGAAACACTGAAGCTTTCTTT.

The gene calls are TRBV4-2 and TRBJ2-3; 11 positions agree with TRBD2. This CDR3 comprises 17 residues. Germline V gene sequence: CDR1 LGHNA, CDR2 YNFKEQ. The trim removed 0 bases at V and 5 bases at J, leaving 7 bases unmatched. The CDR3 protein is CASSQDALAGGGDTQYF. The CDR3 nucleotides read TGTGCCAGCAGCCAAGATGCTCTAGCGGGGGGCGGAGATACGCAGTATTTT.

The chain has TRBV7-8 and TRBJ2-3; D might be TRBD2 (5 bases). The V end was cut by 5 bases, the J end by 0 bases, with 12 bases between. CDR1 is SGHVS, CDR2 FQNEAQ, per germline. The CDR3 is 15 residues long. This CDR3 is CASSPGIASTDTQYF. The DNA for the CDR3 is TGTGCCAGCAGCCCCGGGATTGCTAGCACAGATACGCAGTATTTT.